This is a list of T cell receptor beta chains from one sample in a study of cytomegalovirus exposure and HLA in healthy donors. Method: immunoSEQ multiplex PCR; TCRdb's copy keeps in-frame clones and lacks some. This repertoire shows 90,000 to 100,000 clones, 60% to 85% found once; its top ten account for roughly 17%. Material for sequencing was PBMCs. These receptors were collected from a man aged 60 to 75 in good health and CMV-seropositive. CDR3s include the opening cysteine and the closing phenylalanine or tryptophan. The order of the fields is clone size, J gene, V gene, D gene, CDR3 DNA, CDR3 protein. The D gene is left open where the match is weak. Clone size is stated in some rows and not others, as once, few, many or a class when expanded.

- TRBJ1-5 TRBV7-2 - TGTGCCAGCAGCCTCCGGGTAGGTGGAGATCAGCCCCAGCATTTT CASSLRVGGDQPQHF
- TRBJ2-7 TRBV18 - TGTGCCAGCTCAACGACAGCGTACGAGCAGTACTTC CASSTTAYEQYF
- TRBJ2-7 TRBV30 - TGTGCCTGGAGCGTCTCCCAGACAGTTTATTCCTACGAGCAGTACTTC CAWSVSQTVYSYEQYF
- TRBJ2-7 TRBV19 TRBD2 TGTGCCAGTAGGCCTGTAGCGGGGGTGCCCTACGAGCAGTACTTC CASRPVAGVPYEQYF
- TRBJ2-1 TRBV18 - TGTGCCAGCTCACCTCCAGGGTTGAGTGATGAGCAGTTCTTC CASSPPGLSDEQFF
- TRBJ2-3 TRBV7-9 - TGTGCCAGCAGATCCCAGACTGATACGCAGTATTTT CASRSQTDTQYF
- TRBJ2-7 TRBV27 TRBD1 TGTGCCAGCAGTTCAAGACAGGGTTCTTCTACCTACGAGCAGTACTTC CASSSRQGSSTYEQYF
few TRBJ1-1 TRBV30 - TGTGCCTGGAGTCCCATTGGACAGCAGAACACTGAAGCTTTCTTT CAWSPIGQQNTEAFF
- TRBJ2-7 TRBV7-2 TRBD2 TGTGCCAGCAGCTTACTAGCGGGGTCTTACTCCTACGAGCAGTACTTC CASSLLAGSYSYEQYF
- TRBJ2-3 TRBV27 - TGTGCCAGCAGTCCTAGTATAATTGCAGATACGCAGTATTTT CASSPSIIADTQYF
- TRBJ1-2 TRBV27 - TGTGCCAGCAGTTTAAGGACAAGCCGCTCACACTATGGCTACACCTTC CASSLRTSRSHYGYTF
- TRBJ1-4 TRBV30 TRBD1 TGTGCCTGGAGTGCCAGGACAGGGACAAAACTGTTTTTT CAWSARTGTKLFF
few TRBJ1-5 TRBV5-1 - TGCGCCAGCAGCCTGGACGGACAACAATATCAGCCCCAGCATTTT CASSLDGQQYQPQHF
- TRBJ2-5 TRBV5-1 - TGCGCCAGCAGCTTGGGAGGACAGGAGACCCAGTACTTC CASSLGGQETQYF
few TRBJ1-4 TRBV19 TRBD1 TGTGCCAGTGTCCGACAGGGATTGGGTGAAAAACTGTTTTTT CASVRQGLGEKLFF
once TRBJ1-2 TRBV14 TRBD1 TGTGCCAGCAGCCAAGCTCAGGGGGTGTACTATGGCTACACCTTC CASSQAQGVYYGYTF
few TRBJ1-2 TRBV28 TRBD1 TGTGCCAGCAGGTCAACAGGGGATGGCTACACCTTC CASRSTGDGYTF
few TRBJ2-3 TRBV7-9 - TGTGCCAGCAGCTTGGCGGGGCCCACAGATACGCAGTATTTT CASSLAGPTDTQYF
- TRBJ2-7 TRBV5-8 TRBD1 TGTGCCAGCAGCCGGAAATGGGACAGATCCTACGAGCAGTACTTC CASSRKWDRSYEQYF
- TRBJ2-5 TRBV19 - TGTGCCAGTAGTATTAGTGACTTAGAGACCCAGTACTTC CASSISDLETQYF
- TRBJ1-1 TRBV19 - TGTGCCAGTAGTATAGCAGTTAACACTGAAGCTTTCTTT CASSIAVNTEAFF
- TRBJ2-7 TRBV7-3 TRBD1 TGTGCCAGCAGCCCCGGGACAGGGATAAGCGAGCAGTACTTC CASSPGTGISEQYF
- TRBJ2-7 TRBV6-5 - TGTGCCAGCAGATACAACACAGCCACCTACGAGCAGTACTTC CASRYNTATYEQYF
- TRBJ2-7 TRBV5-6 - TGTGCCAGCAGCTTGGGGCAGCGACACGAGCAGTACTTC CASSLGQRHEQYF
- TRBJ1-1 TRBV2 TRBD1 TGTGCCAGGGACAGGAGGGGGAACACTGAAGCTTTCTTT CARDRRGNTEAFF
- TRBJ2-5 TRBV18 TRBD1 TGTGCCAGCTCACCGGGACAGGAAGAGACCCAGTACTTC CASSPGQEETQYF
- TRBJ2-3 TRBV7-3 TRBD2 TGTGCCAGCAGCCGCTCTCGGGACTACCCGACCACAGATACGCAGTATTTT CASSRSRDYPTTDTQYF
- TRBJ2-2 TRBV5-1 - TGCGCCAGCAGCTTGTTGGGGCCCGACACCGGGGAGCTGTTTTTT CASSLLGPDTGELFF
- TRBJ2-7 TRBV7-9 - TGTGCCAGCAGCCCATACCCCACAGCTTCCTACGAGCAGTACTTC CASSPYPTASYEQYF
- TRBJ2-2 TRBV19 TRBD1 TGTGCCAGTACTTCCACAGGGGGCAACGGGGAGCTGTTTTTT CASTSTGGNGELFF
- TRBJ2-7 TRBV6-1 - TGTGCCAGCAGTGAAGGGAGAGGGAGCTCCTACGAGCAGTACTTC CASSEGRGSSYEQYF
once TRBJ2-1 TRBV5-1 - TGCGCCAGCAGCATACAGCCGGGGGACCCCTCCTACAATGAGCAGTTCTTC CASSIQPGDPSYNEQFF
- TRBJ2-3 TRBV7-3 - TGTGCCAGCAGCTTAAGGGGCAGGGGTAGTTCTAGCACAGATACGCAGTATTTT CASSLRGRGSSSTDTQYF
- TRBJ1-5 TRBV6-5 TRBD1 TGTGCCAGCAGTTACGGGACAGGGGGAGAACAGCCCCAGCATTTT CASSYGTGGEQPQHF
- TRBJ1-5 TRBV6-1 - TGTGCCAGCAGTGAAGCGCAGGGTAGGGATCAGCCCCAGCATTTT CASSEAQGRDQPQHF
- TRBJ1-5 TRBV7-2 - TGTGCCAGCAGCTTAGTCTATCAGCCCCAGCATTTT CASSLVYQPQHF
- TRBJ1-1 TRBV9 TRBD1 TGTGCCAGCAGCGTAGCTAGGGGGACAGGGGGCCACCTTGAAGCTTTCTTT CASSVARGTGGHLEAFF
- TRBJ2-1 TRBV5-4 TRBD2 TGTGCCAGCAGCTCTTGGACTAGCGGGGGGGTTGAGCAGTTCTTC CASSSWTSGGVEQFF
- TRBJ1-3 TRBV18 - TGTGCCAGCTCACCGCTTAGGGACTCCTTCTCTGGAAACACCATATATTTT CASSPLRDSFSGNTIYF
- TRBJ1-5 TRBV6-5 - TGTGCCAGCAGTTACTCCCGGGTGAATCAGCCCCAGCATTTT CASSYSRVNQPQHF
- TRBJ1-6 TRBV25-1 TRBD1 TGTGCCAGCAGCAAGACAGGGACGGGTTCACCCCTCCACTTT CASSKTGTGSPLHF
- TRBJ1-1 TRBV30 - TGTGCCTGGATTGCCTCACTTGAAGCTTTCTTT CAWIASLEAFF
once TRBJ1-2 TRBV18 - TGTGCCAGCTCACCACAGCAAGGGACTAGCTTCGCCCTTAATGGCTACACCTTC CASSPQQGTSFALNGYTF
- TRBJ2-2 TRBV7-3 TRBD1 TGTGCCAGCAGCCAATTGGGGACAGCGAACACCGGGGAGCTGTTTTTT CASSQLGTANTGELFF
- TRBJ2-7 TRBV19 - TGTGCCAGACCGGGGGTGAACTCCTACGAGCAGTACTTC CARPGVNSYEQYF
- TRBJ1-6 TRBV6-4 TRBD1 TGTGCCAGCAGTGAGACAGGGGTGGGTTCACCCCTCCACTTT CASSETGVGSPLHF
- TRBJ1-6 TRBV9 TRBD1 TGTGCCAGCAGCGTAGAGGGACAGGGGGCTGCACCCCTCCACTTT CASSVEGQGAAPLHF
- TRBJ1-1 TRBV19 TRBD1 TGTGCCAGTAGTCGAAACGGACAGGGGGGCACTGAAGCTTTCTTT CASSRNGQGGTEAFF
- TRBJ2-2 TRBV7-2 TRBD2 TGTGCCAGCAGCTCAACGAAGCGGGGGGGCCGGACCGGGGAGCTGTTTTTT CASSSTKRGGRTGELFF
- TRBJ2-2 TRBV9 TRBD2 TGTGCCAGCAGCGTGGGAGGGAAGGCCGGGGAGCTGTTTTTT CASSVGGKAGELFF